This T cell receptor beta chain was sequenced during a study of T cells in Graves' hyperthyroidism and ophthalmopathy. What was amplified from RNA transcripts were TCR beta CDR3 regions. TCR CDR3 regions were first amplified by RT-PCR with HTBI primers. TCRdb re-derived calls from the multiplex PCR reads in MiXCR, one entry per CDR3 protein. This table has under 350,000 distinct CDR3 sequences, more than 15% appearing once. V was clipped by 3 bases and J by 2 bases; unmatched bases: 8. The CDR3 consists of 17 residues. Germline V gene lookup returns CDR1 MNHNS and CDR2 SASEGT. Input material: blood. The clonotype comes from a woman between 55 and 75 years old with Graves' ophthalmopathy. The chain has TRBV6-1 and TRBJ2-3, with 10 bases lining up with TRBD2. Here the CDR3 DNA reads TGTGCCAGCAGTGATAGGGGACTAGCGAAGGACACAGATACGCAGTATTTT. Translation: CASSDRGLAKDTDTQYF.